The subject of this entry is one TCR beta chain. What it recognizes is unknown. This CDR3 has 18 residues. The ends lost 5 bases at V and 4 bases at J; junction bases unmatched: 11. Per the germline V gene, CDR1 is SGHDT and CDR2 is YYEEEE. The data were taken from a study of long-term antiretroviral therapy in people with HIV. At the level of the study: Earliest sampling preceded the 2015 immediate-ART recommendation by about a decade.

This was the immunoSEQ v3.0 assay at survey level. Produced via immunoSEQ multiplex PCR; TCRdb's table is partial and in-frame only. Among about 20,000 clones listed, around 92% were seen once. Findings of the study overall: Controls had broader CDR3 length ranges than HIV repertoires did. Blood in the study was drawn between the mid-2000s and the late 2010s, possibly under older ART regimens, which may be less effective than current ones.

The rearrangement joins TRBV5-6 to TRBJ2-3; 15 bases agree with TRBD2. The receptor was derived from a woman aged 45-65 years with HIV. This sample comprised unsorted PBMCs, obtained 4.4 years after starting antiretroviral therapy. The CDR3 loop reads CASSPGTSGGSGADTQYF. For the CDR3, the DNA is TGTGCCAGCAGTCCCGGGACTAGCGGGGGGTCCGGGGCAGATACGCAGTATTTT. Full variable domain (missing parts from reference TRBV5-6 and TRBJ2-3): DAGVTQSPTHLIKTRGQQVTLRCSPKSGHDTVSWYQQALGQGPQFIFQYYEEEERQRGNFPDRFSGHQFPNYSSELNVNALLLGDSALYLCASSPGTSGGSGADTQYFGPGTRLTVL.